These T cell receptor beta chains were read from a single sample in a study of early T cells in non-severe SARS-CoV-2 infection. In TCRdb, the 5' RACE reads were re-called with MiXCR into one record per CDR3 protein. Here the sample spans 35,000 to 45,000 distinct CDR3 sequences, 9% to 15% being singletons. Specimen: whole blood. All receptors come from an adult who was a healthcare worker with PCR-confirmed SARS-CoV-2 infection or an uninfected control (not recorded which). The CDR3 runs from the conserved cysteine through the conserved F or W. Each record gives: J gene, clone size, D gene, V gene, CDR3 protein, CDR3 DNA. A D gene is named only where the DNA matches it firmly. Some rows mark clone size as missing; the rest say once, few, many or name a class of expanded clone.

J gene: TRBJ2-3; clone size: many; D gene: TRBD1; V gene: TRBV11-2; CDR3 protein: CASSFPDRGSDTQYF; CDR3 DNA: TGTGCCAGCAGCTTTCCCGACAGGGGTTCAGATACGCAGTATTTT
J gene: TRBJ1-4; clone size: few; D gene: NA; V gene: TRBV9; CDR3 protein: CASSGEGSWGEKLFF; CDR3 DNA: TGTGCCAGCAGCGGGGAGGGAAGTTGGGGTGAAAAACTGTTTTTT
J gene: TRBJ2-3; clone size: few; D gene: NA; V gene: TRBV11-2; CDR3 protein: CASSFRGNADTQYF; CDR3 DNA: TGTGCCAGCAGCTTCCGGGGGAACGCAGATACGCAGTATTTT
J gene: TRBJ1-2; clone size: NA; D gene: NA; V gene: TRBV29-1; CDR3 protein: CSGKTADNYGYTF; CDR3 DNA: TGCAGCGGCAAAACCGCGGATAACTATGGCTACACCTTC
J gene: TRBJ2-7; clone size: many; D gene: NA; V gene: TRBV9; CDR3 protein: CASSQTQSSYEQYF; CDR3 DNA: TGTGCCAGCAGTCAGACTCAGAGCTCCTACGAGCAGTACTTC
J gene: TRBJ1-1; clone size: NA; D gene: NA; V gene: TRBV30; CDR3 protein: CATALTGNTEAFF; CDR3 DNA: TGTGCCACCGCGCTAACAGGGAACACTGAAGCTTTCTTT
J gene: TRBJ1-2; clone size: NA; D gene: TRBD1; V gene: TRBV7-9; CDR3 protein: CVSSEPRTGYGYTF; CDR3 DNA: TGTGTCAGCAGCGAGCCCCGGACAGGGTACGGCTACACCTTC
J gene: TRBJ2-3; clone size: NA; D gene: TRBD2; V gene: TRBV7-8; CDR3 protein: CASSFLTSTGTQYF; CDR3 DNA: TGTGCCAGCAGCTTTTTGACTAGCACCGGCACGCAGTATTTT
J gene: TRBJ1-1; clone size: NA; D gene: NA; V gene: TRBV5-8; CDR3 protein: CASSFPLQGAEAFF; CDR3 DNA: TGTGCCAGCAGCTTTCCACTCCAAGGCGCTGAAGCTTTCTTT
J gene: TRBJ2-2; clone size: many; D gene: NA; V gene: TRBV19; CDR3 protein: CASKLALSGTGELFF; CDR3 DNA: TGTGCCAGTAAGCTAGCACTCTCGGGAACCGGGGAGCTGTTTTTT
J gene: TRBJ2-1; clone size: few; D gene: NA; V gene: TRBV7-9; CDR3 protein: CASSLIERGNEQFF; CDR3 DNA: TGTGCCAGCAGCTTAATAGAACGCGGTAATGAGCAGTTCTTC
J gene: TRBJ2-1; clone size: NA; D gene: NA; V gene: TRBV4-3; CDR3 protein: CASSPNIAGGYNEQFF; CDR3 DNA: TGCGCCAGCAGCCCCAACATAGCCGGGGGATACAATGAGCAGTTCTTC
J gene: TRBJ2-6; clone size: NA; D gene: NA; V gene: TRBV12-3/TRBV12-4; CDR3 protein: CASSAVIGSGANVLTF; CDR3 DNA: TGTGCCAGCAGTGCGGTCATCGGGTCTGGGGCCAACGTCCTGACTTTC
J gene: TRBJ2-7; clone size: few; D gene: NA; V gene: TRBV27; CDR3 protein: CASSFKGYHEQYF; CDR3 DNA: TGTGCCAGCAGTTTTAAGGGGTACCACGAGCAGTACTTC
J gene: TRBJ1-1; clone size: few; D gene: TRBD1; V gene: TRBV25-1; CDR3 protein: CASSDSGGDTEAFF; CDR3 DNA: TGTGCCAGCAGTGATTCAGGGGGCGACACTGAAGCTTTCTTT
J gene: TRBJ2-7; clone size: many; D gene: NA; V gene: TRBV7-9; CDR3 protein: CASSPYRGGSYEQYF; CDR3 DNA: TGTGCCAGCAGCCCGTACAGGGGAGGCTCCTACGAGCAGTACTTC
J gene: TRBJ2-1; clone size: NA; D gene: NA; V gene: TRBV27; CDR3 protein: CASSFGTRYNEQFF; CDR3 DNA: TGTGCCAGCAGTTTCGGCACTAGGTACAATGAGCAGTTCTTC
J gene: TRBJ2-3; clone size: NA; D gene: TRBD2; V gene: TRBV5-4; CDR3 protein: CASRGGGAGSTDTQYF; CDR3 DNA: TGTGCCAGCAGAGGCGGGGGGGCCGGAAGCACAGATACGCAGTATTTT
J gene: TRBJ2-1; clone size: many; D gene: TRBD2; V gene: TRBV4-3; CDR3 protein: CASKLAGEYNEQFF; CDR3 DNA: TGCGCCAGCAAGCTAGCGGGGGAGTACAATGAGCAGTTCTTC
J gene: TRBJ2-3; clone size: many; D gene: TRBD2; V gene: TRBV7-6; CDR3 protein: CASSLTSGVTDTQYF; CDR3 DNA: TGTGCCAGCAGCTTGACTAGCGGGGTCACAGATACGCAGTATTTT
J gene: TRBJ2-1; clone size: few; D gene: TRBD1; V gene: TRBV6-4; CDR3 protein: CASSDGPETGGHEQFF; CDR3 DNA: TGTGCCAGCAGTGACGGACCGGAGACAGGGGGACATGAGCAGTTCTTC
J gene: TRBJ1-1; clone size: many; D gene: TRBD1; V gene: TRBV27; CDR3 protein: CASSAGDRGLTEAFF; CDR3 DNA: TGTGCCAGCAGTGCCGGGGACAGGGGGTTGACTGAAGCTTTCTTT
J gene: TRBJ2-7; clone size: NA; D gene: TRBD2; V gene: TRBV11-1; CDR3 protein: CASSALDQAGGPDYEQYF; CDR3 DNA: TGTGCCAGCAGCGCTCTTGACCAAGCGGGAGGGCCAGATTACGAGCAGTACTTC
J gene: TRBJ2-1; clone size: many; D gene: NA; V gene: TRBV12-3/TRBV12-4; CDR3 protein: CASSPQRNYNEQFF; CDR3 DNA: TGTGCCAGCAGCCCACAGAGGAACTACAATGAGCAGTTCTTC
J gene: TRBJ2-3; clone size: few; D gene: TRBD2; V gene: TRBV28; CDR3 protein: CASSLRTSGRFVDTQYF; CDR3 DNA: TGTGCCAGCAGTTTACGGACTAGCGGGAGATTTGTGGATACGCAGTATTTT
J gene: TRBJ1-1; clone size: NA; D gene: NA; V gene: TRBV2; CDR3 protein: CASRAPDSEAFF; CDR3 DNA: TGTGCCAGCAGGGCGCCAGACAGCGAAGCTTTCTTT
J gene: TRBJ2-2; clone size: NA; D gene: NA; V gene: TRBV29-1; CDR3 protein: CSARTESSGELFF; CDR3 DNA: TGCAGCGCTCGGACAGAATCGAGCGGGGAGCTGTTTTTT
J gene: TRBJ2-7; clone size: few; D gene: TRBD1; V gene: TRBV11-2; CDR3 protein: CASSLVRWFGQGARTEQYF; CDR3 DNA: TGTGCCAGCAGCTTAGTTCGCTGGTTTGGACAGGGGGCTAGAACCGAGCAGTACTTC
J gene: TRBJ2-4; clone size: NA; D gene: NA; V gene: TRBV6-2/TRBV6-3; CDR3 protein: CASSYFGGERPKNIQYF; CDR3 DNA: TGTGCCAGCAGTTACTTTGGGGGAGAGAGACCCAAAAACATTCAGTACTTC
J gene: TRBJ1-1; clone size: NA; D gene: NA; V gene: TRBV6-5; CDR3 protein: CASSRRDTEAFF; CDR3 DNA: TGTGCCAGCAGCCGAAGGGACACTGAAGCTTTCTTT
J gene: TRBJ2-1; clone size: NA; D gene: NA; V gene: TRBV5-4; CDR3 protein: CATTSPINNEQFF; CDR3 DNA: TGTGCCACCACTTCCCCCATTAACAATGAGCAGTTCTTC
J gene: TRBJ1-1; clone size: few; D gene: NA; V gene: TRBV20-1; CDR3 protein: CSARDRQALGAFF; CDR3 DNA: TGCAGTGCTAGAGATCGACAGGCCTTAGGAGCTTTCTTT